These T cell receptor beta chains were read from a single sample in a study of PD-L1 blockade in urothelial cancer. The data were produced by immunoSEQ multiplex PCR, yet TCRdb's version contains in-frame clones alone and is incomplete. The data contain about 21,000 clones, 85% to 90% of them singletons. The sample in question was PBMCs, obtained around atezolizumab (anti-PD-L1) treatment. The receptors come from a woman aged 55-70 years with urothelial cancer. The CDR3 runs from the conserved cysteine through the conserved F or W. D genes are given only for firm matches. Size is stated for part of the rows, as once, few or many counts, or as a class when the clone is expanded.

TGTGCCAGCAGCTCGAACAGGGGCGACGCTTTCTTT	CASSSNRGDAFF	TRBJ1-1	once	TRBV7-9	TRBD1
TGCGCCAGCAGCCCCCGACAGGGGCCTTCCTACGAGCAGTACTTC	CASSPRQGPSYEQYF	TRBJ2-7	-	TRBV5-1	TRBD1
TGTGCCAGCAGCGACATACAGGGGCAACGGCTTGGGACCCAGTACTTC	CASSDIQGQRLGTQYF	TRBJ2-5	-	TRBV14	TRBD1
TGCGCCAGCAGGAGGGCGGAGGACTACAATGAGCAGTTCTTC	CASRRAEDYNEQFF	TRBJ2-1	-	TRBV5-1	-
TGTGCCAGCAGCTTCGGGGGTTCGCGTCGAGCGTTTAGCACAGATACGCAGTATTTT	CASSFGGSRRAFSTDTQYF	TRBJ2-3	-	TRBV7-9	-
TGCGCCAGCAGCTTCAGCCTAGTTGCAGATACGCAGTATTTT	CASSFSLVADTQYF	TRBJ2-3	-	TRBV5-1	-
TGTGCCAGCAGTGCACGGGGGAGAAACACAGATACGCAGTATTTT	CASSARGRNTDTQYF	TRBJ2-3	-	TRBV2	-
TGTGCCAGCAGCTCTACAAATCAGGGGGAGCAGTACTTC	CASSSTNQGEQYF	TRBJ2-7	-	TRBV7-3	-
TGTGCCTGGAGTGTATCCTACGCGAACACCGGGGAGCTGTTTTTT	CAWSVSYANTGELFF	TRBJ2-2	-	TRBV30	-
TGTGCCAGCAGTCCAGGTGAAAAACTGTTTTTT	CASSPGEKLFF	TRBJ1-4	-	TRBV28	-
TGTGCCAGCAGAAGGACAGGTTTAAATGAAAAACTGTTTTTT	CASRRTGLNEKLFF	TRBJ1-4	-	TRBV28	TRBD1
TGTGCCACCAGCTTGGGGACTAGCGGGAGCTACGAGCAGTACTTC	CATSLGTSGSYEQYF	TRBJ2-7	-	TRBV15	TRBD2
TGTGCCAGTAGTACCGGGACTAGTCGAAACCTCGACGAGCAGTACTTC	CASSTGTSRNLDEQYF	TRBJ2-7	-	TRBV19	TRBD2
TGCGCCAGCACACGGGACAGGGTGGCTGGCTACACCTTC	CASTRDRVAGYTF	TRBJ1-2	-	TRBV5-1	TRBD1